This T cell receptor (beta chain) was obtained from a study of T-cell reconstitution after alpha-beta-depleted transplantation in children. Trimming at V came to 5 bases and at J to 9 bases, leaving 8 bases not matched to a gene. Germline lookup yields CDR1 DFQATT and CDR2 SNEGSKA (reference sequence). The CDR3 is made up of 13 amino acids. Unique molecular identifiers featured in how the TCRbeta library was prepared. TCRdb used MiXCR to reprocess the PCR reads, holding one entry per CDR3 protein. The sample includes fewer than 700,000 distinct CDR3 sequences, 23% seen only once; the top ten take 11% to 15%.

This TCR came from a boy younger than two who had a stem cell transplant for acute myeloid leukemia, so the T cells may come from the graft donor. V gene TRBV20-1 combines with J gene TRBJ2-5; the match to TRBD2 covers 11 bases. The source material was PBMCs, mostly from graft donor cells, sampled 360 days after TCRalphabeta/CD19-depleted stem cell transplant. The CDR3 loop is CSALAGGLSAQYF. CDR3 in DNA: TGCAGTGCTCTAGCGGGGGGCCTTTCTGCCCAGTACTTC.